This T cell receptor beta chain was identified in a study of beta chain features in type 1 diabetes. Every isolated RNA sample was fully reverse transcribed, so sequencing captured expressed TCRB transcripts. Clones were sequenced by immunoSEQ multiplex PCR, and TCRdb holds only the in-frame ones, with some missing. The profile shows under 300,000 clones, about 26% of them singletons. This clone was detected only a few times. The CDR3 spans 15 residues. Germline loops: CDR1 MGHDK, CDR2 SYGVNS. The ends were cut back, 3 bases at V and 0 bases at J, with 12 bases in the middle. The clonotype comes from a man between 25 and 39 years old in good health. Sequenced input: central memory CD4+ T cells from blood. The V gene is TRBV25-1, the J gene TRBJ2-7, with a tentative D call TRBD1 (5 bases). The CDR3 bases are TGTGCCAGCAGTGACCCGACAGTAACCTCCTACGAGCAGTACTTC. Its translation: CASSDPTVTSYEQYF.